One sample yielded the 30 T cell receptor beta chains listed below, sequenced in a study of T cells in Graves' hyperthyroidism and ophthalmopathy. The CDR3 regions of TCR beta were amplified from RNA transcripts. Carried out on the TCR CDR3, a first-round RT-PCR used the HTBI primer set. From the multiplex PCR reads, TCRdb called clonotypes with MiXCR, one entry per CDR3 protein. The profile shows around 440,000 distinct CDR3 sequences, around 14% of them singletons. Sequencing used blood. These TCRs come from a woman between 18 and 30 years old with Graves' hyperthyroidism.

This clonotype was observed a few times. This rearrangement joins TRBV6-4 to TRBJ2-2; 9 bases map to TRBD2. V lost 7 bases, J lost 5 bases, and 8 bases stayed unmatched. The CDR3 loop spans 15 amino acids. CDR1 is MRHNA, CDR2 SNTAGT, per germline. In nucleotides, the CDR3 is TGTGCCAGCACCTACGGTGCGGGGGGGACCGGGGAGCTGTTTTTT. This sequence encodes CASTYGAGGTGELFF.

There are many counts of this clonotype. J is TRBJ2-1 and V is TRBV20-1; D might be TRBD2 (6 bases). CDR3 length equals 15 residues. Germline-derived CDR1 and CDR2 are DFQATT and SNEGSKA (reference sequence). V lost 1 base to trimming and J lost 3 bases, with 13 bases between them. The CDR3 bases are TGCAGTGCTAGAGGGGGGGATTCAAACTACAATGAGCAGTTCTTC. It is translated as CSARGGDSNYNEQFF.

The chain links TRBV5-1 to TRBJ2-5; 9 bases map to TRBD2. Germline values: CDR1 SGHRS, CDR2 YFSETQ. V shed 2 bases and J 5 bases; nucleotides not matched to a gene: 7. The CDR3 sequence is 15 residues long. The chain's CDR3 is CASSFLAGTSETQYF. CDR3 nucleotides: TGCGCCAGCAGCTTTCTAGCGGGAACGTCGGAGACCCAGTACTTC.

The table lists this clonotype with many counts. The chain recombines TRBV27 with TRBJ1-6; 7 bases line up with TRBD1. The CDR3 spans 16 residues. Germline CDR1 and CDR2: MNHEY and SMNVEV (reference sequence). The junction had 6 bases not matched to a gene; V was cut back by 5 bases and J by 2 bases. The CDR3 sequence is CASSPSDRAYNSPLHF. The CDR3, as DNA: TGTGCCAGCAGTCCGAGCGACAGGGCCTATAATTCACCCCTCCACTTT.

V and J are TRBV5-8 and TRBJ2-3, with 10 bases that match TRBD2. With 0 bases clipped from V and 2 bases from J, the junction kept 3 bases outside the gene matches. Germline V gene lookup returns CDR1 SGHTS and CDR2 YDEGEE. There are 16 residues in the CDR3. CDR3 bases: TGTGCCAGCAGCTTGGAACTAGCGGGGACCACAGATACGCAGTATTTT. It is translated as CASSLELAGTTDTQYF.

There are many counts of this clonotype. The chain carries TRBV6-6 and TRBJ2-3, with D maybe TRBD2 (6 bases). The CDR3 is made up of 14 amino acids. V shed 0 bases and J shed 5 bases, with 9 bases lying between them. The germline V gene has CDR1 MNHNY and CDR2 SVGAGI (reference sequence). The CDR3 spells CASSYSKAGDTQYF. The CDR3 nucleotides read TGTGCCAGCAGTTACTCGAAAGCGGGAGATACGCAGTATTTT.

The rearrangement links TRBV25-1 to TRBJ2-5, with TRBD1 matching 7 bases. Germline V gives CDR1 MGHDK, CDR2 SYGVNS. V trimming: 4 bases; J trimming: 1 base; junction bases outside the gene matches: 12. The CDR3 sequence is 17 residues long. CDR3 sequence reads: CASSVQGPNFSQETQYF. The CDR3, as DNA: TGTGCCAGCAGTGTACAGGGGCCTAATTTCAGCCAAGAGACCCAGTACTTC.

This clonotype was seen repeatedly, ten times or more. The rearrangement joins TRBV6-1 to TRBJ1-6; 7 bases map to TRBD1. V was clipped by 7 bases and J by 7 bases; unmatched bases: 7. Germline loops: CDR1 MNHNS, CDR2 SASEGT. The CDR3 spans 14 residues. The CDR3 is CASTITGANSPLHF. The CDR3 coding sequence is TGTGCCAGCACCATAACAGGGGCAAATTCACCCCTCCACTTT.

This clonotype was recorded many times. This rearrangement joins TRBV3-1 to TRBJ2-5, with D possibly being TRBD2 (5 bases). The CDR3 is 18 residues long. Germline CDR1 and CDR2: LGHDT and YNNKEL (reference sequence). Trimming left V 0 bases short and J 2 bases short, with 19 bases between. For the CDR3, the DNA is TGTGCCAGCAGCCAAGATGGGCTAGCCGTACCCATACAAGAGACCCAGTACTTC. This encodes CASSQDGLAVPIQETQYF.

This clonotype was counted between two and nine times. The chain recombines TRBV19 with TRBJ2-6; 8 nucleotides line up with TRBD1. Trimming removed 5 bases from V and 0 bases from J; junction bases left unmatched: 6. Germline V gene lookup returns CDR1 LNHDA and CDR2 SQIVND (reference sequence). CDR3 size: 17 residues. CDR3 in DNA: TGTGCCAGTAGTCCGACAGGGGTCGTCTCTGGGGCCAACGTCCTGACTTTC. Translating it yields CASSPTGVVSGANVLTF.

The chain is built from TRBV19 and TRBJ1-2; the match to TRBD1 covers 7 bases. V lost 2 bases and J lost 3; bases outside the gene matches: 9. The V gene's germline CDR1 is LNHDA and CDR2 SQIVND (reference sequence). The CDR3 contains 16 residues. In nucleotides, the CDR3 is TGTGCCAGTAGTATACCTGGGACAGATTTCGACTATGGCTACACCTTC. Its protein is CASSIPGTDFDYGYTF.

This clonotype came up many times. This chain uses TRBV20-1 with TRBJ1-2, with 7 bases identical to TRBD1. Per the germline V gene, CDR1 is DFQATT and CDR2 is SNEGSKA (reference sequence). The CDR3 has 16 residues. V lost 1 base, J lost 2 bases, and 10 bases stayed unmatched. CDR3 DNA sequence: TGCAGTGCTAGAGGGACAGGAGGCGGGAGAAACTATGGCTACACCTTC. It specifies CSARGTGGGRNYGYTF.

The sample holds many counts of this clonotype. The chain couples TRBV5-1 to TRBJ2-2; 8 bases match TRBD2. V lost 5 bases, J lost 1 base, and 7 bases stayed unmatched. Germline-derived CDR1 and CDR2 are SGHRS and YFSETQ. This CDR3 contains 16 residues. DNA of the CDR3: TGCGCCAGCAGGACGTCGGGGGGGCTGAACACCGGGGAGCTGTTTTTT. Translating it yields CASRTSGGLNTGELFF. The complete variable domain, with remaining parts taken from reference TRBV5-1 and TRBJ2-2, reads KAGVTQTPRYLIKTRGQQVTLSCSPISGHRSVSWYQQTPGQGLQFLFEYFSETQRNKGNFPGRFSGRQFSNSRSEMNVSTLELGDSALYLCASRTSGGLNTGELFFGEGSRLTVL.

The J gene is TRBJ1-2, the V gene TRBV4-2, with TRBD1 matching over 7 bases. The CDR3 extends over 14 amino acids. From germline, CDR1 is LGHNA and CDR2 YNFKEQ. V was clipped by 1 base and J by 6 bases; unmatched bases: 5. DNA of the CDR3: TGTGCCAGCAGCCAAGGAGGGGGCGCGGATGGCTACACCTTC. This encodes CASSQGGGADGYTF.

Note on this clonotype: A much larger clone sits a single nucleotide away, making a read error possible. The rearrangement uses TRBV24-1 and TRBJ1-2; D is possibly TRBD1 (5 bases). Germline assignment: CDR1 KGHDR and CDR2 SFDVKD. This CDR3 spans 14 amino acids. The CDR3 region is CAASDPTGGSGYTF. CDR3 nucleotides: TGTGCCGCCAGTGATCCAACCGGGGGATCTGGCTACACCTTC.

A few counts support this clonotype. The chain uses TRBV13 and TRBJ2-1, with TRBD2 matching 7 bases. In germline, CDR1 is PRHDT, CDR2 FYEKMQ (reference sequence). The CDR3 contains 13 residues. Germline trimming cut 0 bases from V and 10 bases from J; bases unmatched to any gene: 3. CDR3 amino acids: CASSLGLRGEQFF. DNA for the CDR3: TGTGCCAGCAGCTTAGGCCTGCGGGGGGAGCAGTTCTTC. The whole variable domain, remainder taken from reference TRBV13 and TRBJ2-1, is AAGVIQSPRHLIKEKRETATLKCYPIPRHDTVYWYQQGPGQDPQFLISFYEKMQSDKGSIPDRFSAQQFSDYHSELNMSSLELGDSALYFCASSLGLRGEQFFGPGTRLTVL.

This clonotype was counted many times. The chain combines TRBV6-1 with TRBJ1-2, with 8 bases identical to TRBD1. With 7 bases clipped from V and 4 bases from J, the junction kept 5 bases outside the gene matches. The CDR3 is 13 amino acids. Germline loops: CDR1 MNHNS, CDR2 SASEGT. Here the CDR3 reads CASIDRGAYGYTF. CDR3 nucleotides: TGTGCCAGCATCGACAGGGGTGCCTATGGCTACACCTTC.

The chain couples TRBV12-3 or TRBV12-4 to TRBJ2-3; 8 nucleotides line up with TRBD2. V was pared by 3 bases and J by 6 bases, with 5 bases of the junction left unmatched. This CDR3 is built from 14 residues. The CDR3 region has the DNA TGTGCCAGCAGTTTCCGACTAGCGATCGATACGCAGTATTTT. It yields the protein CASSFRLAIDTQYF.

In this sample, this clonotype turned up many times. This chain links TRBV5-1 with TRBJ2-3, with 9 bases fitting TRBD2. Looked up from germline, CDR1 is SGHRS and CDR2 is YFSETQ. Trimming at V came to 3 bases and at J to 3 bases, leaving 5 bases not matched to a gene. CDR3 length: 15 residues. The CDR3 spells CASSWRGRATDTQYF. CDR3 DNA sequence: TGCGCCAGCAGCTGGCGCGGGAGGGCGACAGATACGCAGTATTTT.

This clonotype was seen at least ten times. The chain couples TRBV11-2 to TRBJ2-2; D might be TRBD2 (5 bases). This CDR3 contains 13 residues. CDR1 and CDR2 from the germline V gene are SGHAT and FQNNGV. Between the trimmed V and J ends, which lost 4 bases and 7 bases, there was a span of 10 bases. CDR3 amino acids: CASSSIAGGELFF. The DNA of the CDR3 is TGTGCCAGCAGCTCAATTGCGGGCGGGGAGCTGTTTTTT.

This clonotype appeared many times. V usage is TRBV6-1 and J usage is TRBJ1-1; perhaps TRBD1 as D (5 bases). This CDR3 region has 13 residues. Germline CDR1 is MNHNS and CDR2 is SASEGT. The germline V and J ends were trimmed by 1 base and 11 bases, with 14 bases remaining between them. CDR3 loop: CASSEGGALVAFF. Written as DNA, the CDR3 is TGTGCCAGCAGTGAAGGAGGGGCCCTGGTCGCTTTCTTT.

This clonotype came up many times. CDR3 loop: CASSLRLKDEQYF. The CDR3 nucleotides read TGTGCCAGCAGTTTACGGCTGAAAGACGAGCAGTACTTC. The chain couples TRBV28 to TRBJ2-7; D remains ambiguous. Germline CDR1 reads MDHEN; CDR2 reads SYDVKM. Deletions cut 2 bases from V and 5 bases from J, with 10 bases between. This CDR3 has 13 amino acids.

This clonotype was seen repeatedly, ten times or more. In DNA form, the CDR3 reads TGTGCCAGCAGTAATGGGACAGTTGGGGATCAGCCCCAGCATTTT. This encodes CASSNGTVGDQPQHF. This chain uses TRBV2 with TRBJ1-5; TRBD1 matches at 7 bases. Trimming removed 5 bases from V and 5 bases from J; junction bases left unmatched: 9. The V gene's germline CDR1 is SNHLY and CDR2 FYNNEI. The CDR3 spans 15 residues.

This clonotype was counted at least ten times. The chain uses TRBV28 and TRBJ1-6, with D possibly TRBD1 on 5 matching bases. CDR3 length equals 14 residues. Germline CDR1 MDHEN, CDR2 SYDVKM. V shed 8 bases and J shed 7 bases, with 15 bases lying between them. CDR3 nucleotides: TGTGCCAGCCTCCGGGGGATTCCAAATTCACCCCTCCACTTT. Its protein is CASLRGIPNSPLHF.

This chain links TRBV6-1 with TRBJ2-7; TRBD2 agrees at 7 bases. CDR1 and CDR2 from the germline V gene are MNHNS and SASEGT. The CDR3 sequence is 15 residues long. After removal of 7 bases from V and 2 bases from J, the junction contained 11 bases not matched to a gene. CDR3 protein: CASTPTGGGAYEQYF. The CDR3 nucleotides read TGTGCCAGCACCCCTACTGGGGGGGGGGCCTACGAGCAGTACTTC.

This clonotype was seen many times. The chain employs TRBV12-3 or TRBV12-4 and TRBJ2-5; D call uncertain. This CDR3 has 13 amino acids. V was cut by 4 bases and J by 4 bases, with 10 bases left in between. In DNA form, the CDR3 reads TGTGCCAGCAGTTCTTGGGTTGGAGAGACCCAGTACTTC. Translated: CASSSWVGETQYF.

Many counts were recorded for this clonotype. This sequence joins TRBV20-1 and TRBJ2-5; 7 positions agree with TRBD1. Germline lookup yields CDR1 DFQATT and CDR2 SNEGSKA (reference sequence). CDR3 size: 15 residues. Trimming cost V 3 bases and J 0 bases; bases outside gene matches: 7. Written as DNA, the CDR3 is TGCAGTGCTAGGGGGACAGTAGTGTACCAAGAGACCCAGTACTTC. Amino acid sequence: CSARGTVVYQETQYF.

This clonotype was picked up many times. The genes are TRBV29-1 and TRBJ1-1, with a weak D call TRBD1 (6 bases). The V end lost 0 bases, the J end lost 11 bases, and 13 bases lay between the germline ends. The CDR3 sequence is 12 residues long. Germline CDR1 SQVTM, CDR2 ANQGSEA. CDR3 sequence reads: CSVEEGRQGAFF. CDR3 DNA: TGCAGCGTTGAAGAGGGTAGGCAGGGGGCTTTCTTT. The full variable domain, rest sourced from reference TRBV29-1 and TRBJ1-1, is SAVISQKPSRDICQRGTSLTIQCQVDSQVTMMFWYRQQPGQSLTLIATANQGSEATYESGFVIDKFPISRPNLTFSTLTVSNMSPEDSSIYLCSVEEGRQGAFFGQGTRLTVV.

This clonotype was recorded at least ten times. The J gene is TRBJ2-1, the V gene TRBV30; 7 bases align to TRBD2. V lost 5 bases to trimming and J lost 7 bases; unmatched junction nucleotides: 14. Germline values: CDR1 GTSNPN, CDR2 SVGIG (reference sequence). The CDR3 is 15 residues long. The CDR3 sequence is CAWSGGAGAGNEQFF. In nucleotides, the CDR3 is TGTGCCTGGTCCGGAGGGGCGGGAGCAGGTAATGAGCAGTTCTTC.

The genes are TRBV20-1 and TRBJ1-1; weak D call: TRBD1 (6 bases). This CDR3 is 11 amino acids long. The V gene's germline CDR1 is DFQATT and CDR2 SNEGSKA (reference sequence). V was cut by 5 bases and J by 10 bases, with 14 bases left in between. CDR3 protein: CSAYFGGGAFF. CDR3 sequence (DNA): TGCAGTGCTTATTTCGGAGGGGGAGCTTTCTTT.